The present T cell receptor (beta chain) was sequenced within a study of blood T cell repertoires in COVID-19. Turning to the study itself: Donors in the United States, Italy and Spain gave samples during acute or convalescent COVID-19.

Germline lookup yields CDR1 MNHEY and CDR2 SVGAGI. Trimming shortened V by 8 bases and J by 0 bases, and 8 bases separated the two germline ends. The length of the CDR3 is 13 residues. Study processing details: Amplifying reference gene primers gave estimates of nucleated cell counts. The table came from immunoSEQ multiplex PCR; TCRdb's copy has only in-frame clones and leaves some out. That table is the source of V, J and clone size, and D and trimming were worked out from the DNA. The sample has about 74,000 clones, 80% to 90% seen once. Sequencing was done on a sample of peripheral blood. The rearrangement joins TRBV6-5 to TRBJ1-5; unclear D gene. This sequence originates from a woman aged 80 or over with active or convalescent COVID-19. CDR3 amino acids: CASGAYSNQPQHF. CDR3 coding DNA: TGTGCCAGCGGAGCTTATAGCAATCAGCCCCAGCATTTT.